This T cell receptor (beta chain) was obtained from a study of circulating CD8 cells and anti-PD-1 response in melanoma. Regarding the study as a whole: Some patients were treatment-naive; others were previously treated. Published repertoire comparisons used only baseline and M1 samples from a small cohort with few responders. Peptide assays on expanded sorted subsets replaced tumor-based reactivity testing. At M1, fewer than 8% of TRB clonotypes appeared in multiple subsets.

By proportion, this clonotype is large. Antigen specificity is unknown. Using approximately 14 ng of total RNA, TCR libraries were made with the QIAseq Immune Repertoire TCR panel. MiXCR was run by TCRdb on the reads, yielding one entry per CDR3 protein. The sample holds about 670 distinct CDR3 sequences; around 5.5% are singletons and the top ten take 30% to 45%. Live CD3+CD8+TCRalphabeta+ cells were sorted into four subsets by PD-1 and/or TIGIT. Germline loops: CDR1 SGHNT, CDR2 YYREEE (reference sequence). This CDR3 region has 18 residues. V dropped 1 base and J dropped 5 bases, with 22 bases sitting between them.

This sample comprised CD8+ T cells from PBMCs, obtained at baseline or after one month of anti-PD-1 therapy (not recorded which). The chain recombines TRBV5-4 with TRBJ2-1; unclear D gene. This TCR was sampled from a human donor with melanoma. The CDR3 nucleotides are TGTGCCAGCAGCTTGACCTTCCCTGGTCTGGGTGTTGACAATGAGCAGTTCTTC. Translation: CASSLTFPGLGVDNEQFF.